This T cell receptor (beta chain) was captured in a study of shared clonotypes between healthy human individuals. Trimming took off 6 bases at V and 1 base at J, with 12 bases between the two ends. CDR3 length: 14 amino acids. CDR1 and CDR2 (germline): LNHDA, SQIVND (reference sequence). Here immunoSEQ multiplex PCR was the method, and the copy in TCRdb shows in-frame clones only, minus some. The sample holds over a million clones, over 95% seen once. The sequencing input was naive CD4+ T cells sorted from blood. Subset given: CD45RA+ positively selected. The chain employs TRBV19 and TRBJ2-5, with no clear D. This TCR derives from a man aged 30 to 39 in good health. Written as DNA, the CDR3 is TGTGCCAGTAGCCCCAGCAGGACCCAAGAGACCCAGTACTTC. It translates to CASSPSRTQETQYF.